This is a list of T cell receptor beta chains from one sample in a study of identical twins. MiXCR, run by TCRdb on the 5' RACE reads, gives a single entry per CDR3 protein. The sample includes 300,000 to 400,000 distinct CDR3 sequences, more than 9% of them seen just once. These data also featured in a second study, about yellow fever vaccine responses in identical twins.

The specimen was CD8+ T cells sorted from blood. Source of these receptors: a woman aged 18-30 years in good health. The CDR3 runs from the conserved cysteine through the conserved F or W. Fields, in order: V gene, clone size, D gene, J gene, CDR3 DNA, CDR3 protein. D genes are given only for firm matches. Some rows have no size entry. The others give once, few or many, or a class for an expanded clone.

v_gene: TRBV11-3
abundance: few
d_gene: TRBD2
j_gene: TRBJ2-5
CDR3nt: TGTGCCAGCAGCCACCGGACTAGCGGAGGTGGGCAAGAGACCCAGTACTTC
CDR3aa: CASSHRTSGGGQETQYF

v_gene: TRBV7-6
abundance: few
d_gene: TRBD2
j_gene: TRBJ2-7
CDR3nt: TGTGCCAGCAGCAAAGGACTAGCGGGAGAGGCGTACTACGAGCAGTACTTC
CDR3aa: CASSKGLAGEAYYEQYF

v_gene: TRBV28
abundance: many
d_gene: TRBD1
j_gene: TRBJ2-7
CDR3nt: TGTGCCAGCGGGGTCAGGGGGCATGACGAGCAGTACTTC
CDR3aa: CASGVRGHDEQYF

v_gene: TRBV7-6
abundance: .
d_gene: .
j_gene: TRBJ1-1
CDR3nt: TGTGCCAGCAGCTTATGGGCAGGGGATGACACTGAAGCTTTCTTT
CDR3aa: CASSLWAGDDTEAFF

v_gene: TRBV28
abundance: few
d_gene: .
j_gene: TRBJ2-1
CDR3nt: TGTGCCAGCAGCGATTCGATGTGGGGAAGGGATGAGCAGTTCTTC
CDR3aa: CASSDSMWGRDEQFF

v_gene: TRBV2
abundance: few
d_gene: .
j_gene: TRBJ2-3
CDR3nt: TGTGCCAGCACGGGGGCGACAGATACGCAGTATTTT
CDR3aa: CASTGATDTQYF

v_gene: TRBV4-1
abundance: few
d_gene: .
j_gene: TRBJ1-2
CDR3nt: TGCGCCAGCAGCCCCACCGGGACGGGCTACACCTTC
CDR3aa: CASSPTGTGYTF

v_gene: TRBV7-6
abundance: few
d_gene: .
j_gene: TRBJ2-3
CDR3nt: TGTGCCAGCAGCTTAGCGAGCCGGAGCACAGATACGCAGTATTTT
CDR3aa: CASSLASRSTDTQYF

v_gene: TRBV20-1
abundance: .
d_gene: .
j_gene: TRBJ2-3
CDR3nt: TGCAGTGCTAGTCCGGGGCTCGAAGATACGCAGTATTTT
CDR3aa: CSASPGLEDTQYF

v_gene: TRBV27
abundance: few
d_gene: .
j_gene: TRBJ1-4
CDR3nt: TGTGCCAGCAGTTTATCGGTGGGGCAGCTCAATGAAAAACTGTTTTTT
CDR3aa: CASSLSVGQLNEKLFF

v_gene: TRBV29-1
abundance: many
d_gene: TRBD1
j_gene: TRBJ2-2
CDR3nt: TGCAGCGTTGAAGATCTAAGGGACAGGGTGAACACCGGGGAGCTGTTTTTT
CDR3aa: CSVEDLRDRVNTGELFF

v_gene: TRBV6-2/TRBV6-3
abundance: .
d_gene: .
j_gene: TRBJ2-7
CDR3nt: TGTGCCAGCAGTTACGGGTGGGTCAACGAGCAGTACTTC
CDR3aa: CASSYGWVNEQYF

v_gene: TRBV5-1
abundance: few
d_gene: .
j_gene: TRBJ2-1
CDR3nt: TGCGCCAGCAGAAGTTTTAAACATGGGGTTTACAATGAGCAGTTCTTC
CDR3aa: CASRSFKHGVYNEQFF

v_gene: TRBV29-1
abundance: .
d_gene: .
j_gene: TRBJ2-2
CDR3nt: TGCAGCGTTGTAGGGCTTGGGACCGGGGAGCTGTTTTTT
CDR3aa: CSVVGLGTGELFF

v_gene: TRBV7-9
abundance: few
d_gene: .
j_gene: TRBJ2-4
CDR3nt: TGTGCCAGCAGCCCACAGAACAGGGGAGGAAACATTCAGTACTTC
CDR3aa: CASSPQNRGGNIQYF

v_gene: TRBV29-1
abundance: many
d_gene: TRBD1
j_gene: TRBJ2-3
CDR3nt: TGCGGGTTAGACAGGGCCAGCACAGATACGCAGTATTTT
CDR3aa: CGLDRASTDTQYF

v_gene: TRBV2
abundance: .
d_gene: TRBD1
j_gene: TRBJ2-1
CDR3nt: TGTGCCAGCCGAACGACAGGGGCTTTTAGGGTGAATGAGCAGTTCTTC
CDR3aa: CASRTTGAFRVNEQFF

v_gene: TRBV4-1
abundance: many
d_gene: .
j_gene: TRBJ2-1
CDR3nt: TGCGCCAGCAGCCAAGATTCCGGAATCTCCTACAATGAGCAGTTCTTC
CDR3aa: CASSQDSGISYNEQFF

v_gene: TRBV6-2/TRBV6-3
abundance: many
d_gene: TRBD2
j_gene: TRBJ2-1
CDR3nt: TGTGCCAGCAGTTACTCCTCTCTAGCGGGGGGCTACTCCTACAATGAGCAGTTCTTC
CDR3aa: CASSYSSLAGGYSYNEQFF

v_gene: TRBV12-3/TRBV12-4
abundance: few
d_gene: TRBD1
j_gene: TRBJ2-7
CDR3nt: TGTGCCAGCAGTCCAAATCCGGGACAGGCAATTGGCGAGCAGTACTTC
CDR3aa: CASSPNPGQAIGEQYF

v_gene: TRBV4-1
abundance: many
d_gene: TRBD2
j_gene: TRBJ2-7
CDR3nt: TGCGCCAGCAGCCAAGGACTAGCGAGCTCCTACGAGCAGTACTTC
CDR3aa: CASSQGLASSYEQYF

v_gene: TRBV12-3/TRBV12-4
abundance: few
d_gene: TRBD1
j_gene: TRBJ2-1
CDR3nt: TGTGCCAGCAGGCCGACAGGGCTGGGCCAGGATGAGCAGTTCTTC
CDR3aa: CASRPTGLGQDEQFF

v_gene: TRBV24-1
abundance: few
d_gene: .
j_gene: TRBJ2-1
CDR3nt: TGTGCCACCAGTGTCGATAAAGATGGCAGAGACTACAATGAGCAGTTCTTC
CDR3aa: CATSVDKDGRDYNEQFF

v_gene: TRBV20-1
abundance: few
d_gene: TRBD2
j_gene: TRBJ2-3
CDR3nt: TGCAGTGCCCCCGTACTAGCGGGGAGGACAGATACGCAGTATTTT
CDR3aa: CSAPVLAGRTDTQYF

v_gene: TRBV12-3/TRBV12-4
abundance: .
d_gene: .
j_gene: TRBJ2-4
CDR3nt: TGTGCCAGCAGCCAGGGACGTCTCACTCGTACGACTAAAAACATTCAGTACTTC
CDR3aa: CASSQGRLTRTTKNIQYF

v_gene: TRBV7-9
abundance: .
d_gene: TRBD2
j_gene: TRBJ2-7
CDR3nt: TGTGCCAGCAGCCCGGGGGGGGACGGACACTACGAGCAGTACTTC
CDR3aa: CASSPGGDGHYEQYF

v_gene: TRBV7-2
abundance: few
d_gene: .
j_gene: TRBJ2-1
CDR3nt: TGTGCCAGCAGAGAGTGGGACCGTCTTTATGAGCAGTTCTTC
CDR3aa: CASREWDRLYEQFF

v_gene: TRBV9
abundance: many
d_gene: TRBD2
j_gene: TRBJ2-5
CDR3nt: TGTGCCAGCAGCCGCCTGCCTAGCGGGAGCTACCAAGAGACCCAGTACTTC
CDR3aa: CASSRLPSGSYQETQYF

v_gene: TRBV21-1
abundance: few
d_gene: .
j_gene: TRBJ2-1
CDR3nt: TGTGCCAGCAGCCGGGCTAGCGGTAGCTCCTACAATGAGCAGTTCTTC
CDR3aa: CASSRASGSSYNEQFF

v_gene: TRBV7-6
abundance: .
d_gene: .
j_gene: TRBJ2-4
CDR3nt: TGTGCCAGCAGCCCGGGACTGGAGGAACTAGCCAAAAACATTCAGTACTTC
CDR3aa: CASSPGLEELAKNIQYF

v_gene: TRBV2
abundance: .
d_gene: .
j_gene: TRBJ1-6
CDR3nt: TGTGCCAGCAGTGAAGTCCCCTCCGGGGGGCGTAATTCACCCCTCCACTTT
CDR3aa: CASSEVPSGGRNSPLHF

v_gene: TRBV6-1
abundance: .
d_gene: TRBD1
j_gene: TRBJ2-7
CDR3nt: TGTGCCAGCAGTCGAACAGGGGGGACCTACGAGCAGTACTTC
CDR3aa: CASSRTGGTYEQYF

v_gene: TRBV4-1
abundance: .
d_gene: TRBD2
j_gene: TRBJ2-3
CDR3nt: TGCGCCAGCAGCCAAGGCCCGGCCCCGGGGGGGCTGAGTGATACGCAGTATTTT
CDR3aa: CASSQGPAPGGLSDTQYF

v_gene: TRBV28
abundance: few
d_gene: .
j_gene: TRBJ2-1
CDR3nt: TGTGCCAGCGCCTCGGGCAATGAGCAGTTCTTC
CDR3aa: CASASGNEQFF

v_gene: TRBV6-5
abundance: few
d_gene: .
j_gene: TRBJ2-7
CDR3nt: TGTGCCAGCACAGGAAGTCACTACGAGCAGTACTTC
CDR3aa: CASTGSHYEQYF

v_gene: TRBV27
abundance: .
d_gene: TRBD1
j_gene: TRBJ2-2
CDR3nt: TGTGCCAGCAGGCCGGGACAGGGGGTCGGGGAGCTGTTTTTT
CDR3aa: CASRPGQGVGELFF

v_gene: TRBV11-2
abundance: few
d_gene: TRBD2
j_gene: TRBJ2-1
CDR3nt: TGTGCCAGCAGCTTCTTAGAGATAGCGGGAGATGAGCAGTTCTTC
CDR3aa: CASSFLEIAGDEQFF

v_gene: TRBV4-1
abundance: many
d_gene: .
j_gene: TRBJ2-1
CDR3nt: TGCGCCAGCAGCCATCGGCAGGGGGGCGAGCAGTTCTTC
CDR3aa: CASSHRQGGEQFF

v_gene: TRBV7-9
abundance: .
d_gene: .
j_gene: TRBJ2-7
CDR3nt: TGTGCCAGCAGCACACCGGGACAACCCTACGAGCAGTACTTC
CDR3aa: CASSTPGQPYEQYF

v_gene: TRBV25-1
abundance: .
d_gene: .
j_gene: TRBJ1-2
CDR3nt: TGTGCCAGCAGTGTGGGTCGGGGCTACACCTTC
CDR3aa: CASSVGRGYTF

v_gene: TRBV12-3/TRBV12-4
abundance: .
d_gene: TRBD2
j_gene: TRBJ2-1
CDR3nt: TGTGCCAGCAGTTTGCTCTCTGGCGGGAGCAATGAGCAGTTCTTC
CDR3aa: CASSLLSGGSNEQFF

v_gene: TRBV29-1
abundance: few
d_gene: TRBD1
j_gene: TRBJ2-3
CDR3nt: TGCAGCGCCGGACAGGGCCCTGGCACAGATACGCAGTATTTT
CDR3aa: CSAGQGPGTDTQYF

v_gene: TRBV29-1
abundance: few
d_gene: TRBD1
j_gene: TRBJ2-6
CDR3nt: TGCAGCGTTGAAGAGCGGACAGGGTCTGGGGCCAACGTCCTGACTTTC
CDR3aa: CSVEERTGSGANVLTF

v_gene: TRBV12-5
abundance: few
d_gene: .
j_gene: TRBJ2-1
CDR3nt: TGTGCTAGTGGTTTGGTGTCCGGGGCCCAGGGGTGGGCGGAAGAGCAGTTCTTC
CDR3aa: CASGLVSGAQGWAEEQFF

v_gene: TRBV7-9
abundance: few
d_gene: TRBD1
j_gene: TRBJ2-7
CDR3nt: TGTGCCAGCAGATCCGGGACAGGGGCGGTCGAGCAGTACTTC
CDR3aa: CASRSGTGAVEQYF

v_gene: TRBV24-1
abundance: .
d_gene: TRBD2
j_gene: TRBJ2-5
CDR3nt: TGTGCCACCAGTGACGTGGGAGCGGGATCCCAAGAGACCCAGTACTTC
CDR3aa: CATSDVGAGSQETQYF